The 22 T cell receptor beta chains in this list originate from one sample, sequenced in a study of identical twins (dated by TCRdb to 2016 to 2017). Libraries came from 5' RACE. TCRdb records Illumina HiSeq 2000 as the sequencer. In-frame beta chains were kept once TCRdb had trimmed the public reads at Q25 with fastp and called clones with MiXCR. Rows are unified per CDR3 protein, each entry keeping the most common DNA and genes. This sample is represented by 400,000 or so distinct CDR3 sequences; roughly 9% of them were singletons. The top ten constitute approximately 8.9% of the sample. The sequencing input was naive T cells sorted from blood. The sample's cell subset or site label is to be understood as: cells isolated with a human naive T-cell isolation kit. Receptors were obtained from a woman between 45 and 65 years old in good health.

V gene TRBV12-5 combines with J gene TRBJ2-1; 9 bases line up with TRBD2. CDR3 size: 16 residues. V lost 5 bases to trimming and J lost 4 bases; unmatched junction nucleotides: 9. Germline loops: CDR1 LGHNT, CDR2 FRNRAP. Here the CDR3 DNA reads TGTGCTAGTGGTCCGGGTCTAGCGGGGCATTACAATGAGCAGTTCTTC. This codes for CASGPGLAGHYNEQFF.

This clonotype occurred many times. The CDR3 spells CASSTQETQYF. The CDR3 DNA reads TGTGCCAGCTCAACACAAGAGACCCAGTACTTC. The genes are TRBV18 and TRBJ2-5; D gene uncertain. Germline V lookup: CDR1 KGHSH, CDR2 LQKENI. The V gene lost 5 bases and the J gene lost 2 bases, with 3 bases spanning the gap. The CDR3 runs to 11 residues.

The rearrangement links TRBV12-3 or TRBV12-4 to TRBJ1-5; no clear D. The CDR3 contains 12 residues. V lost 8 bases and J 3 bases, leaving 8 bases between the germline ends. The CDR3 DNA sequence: TGTGCCAGCCGTCCAGACAATCAGCCCCAGCATTTT. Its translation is CASRPDNQPQHF.

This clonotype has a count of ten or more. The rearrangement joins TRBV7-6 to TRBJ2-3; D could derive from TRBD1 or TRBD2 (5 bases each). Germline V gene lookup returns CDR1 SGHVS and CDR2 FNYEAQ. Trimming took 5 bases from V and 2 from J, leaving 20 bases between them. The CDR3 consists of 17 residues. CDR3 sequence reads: CASSDPGRATYTDTQYF. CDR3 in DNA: TGTGCCAGCAGCGATCCGGGACGGGCAACCTACACAGATACGCAGTATTTT.

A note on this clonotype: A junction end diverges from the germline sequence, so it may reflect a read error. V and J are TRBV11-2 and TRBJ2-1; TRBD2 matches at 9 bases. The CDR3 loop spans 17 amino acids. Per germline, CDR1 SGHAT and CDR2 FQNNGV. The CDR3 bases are TGTGCCAGCAGGTTAGAGGAGGGACTAGCCAATTACAATGAGCAGTTCTTC. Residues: CASRLEEGLANYNEQFF.

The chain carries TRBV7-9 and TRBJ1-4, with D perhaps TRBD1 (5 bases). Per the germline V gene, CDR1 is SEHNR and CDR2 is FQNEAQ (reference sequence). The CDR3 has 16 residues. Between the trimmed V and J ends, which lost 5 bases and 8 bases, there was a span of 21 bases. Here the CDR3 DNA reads TGTGCCAGCAGCCCCTCTGGGAGGGGCAGAAGCGAAAAACTGTTTTTT. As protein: CASSPSGRGRSEKLFF.

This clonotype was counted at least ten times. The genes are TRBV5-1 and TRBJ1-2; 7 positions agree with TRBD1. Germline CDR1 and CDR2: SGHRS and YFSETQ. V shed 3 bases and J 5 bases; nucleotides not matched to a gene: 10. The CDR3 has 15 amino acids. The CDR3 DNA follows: TGCGCCAGCAGCTCGGAGGGCAGGGGGAAATATGGCTACACCTTC. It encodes CASSSEGRGKYGYTF.

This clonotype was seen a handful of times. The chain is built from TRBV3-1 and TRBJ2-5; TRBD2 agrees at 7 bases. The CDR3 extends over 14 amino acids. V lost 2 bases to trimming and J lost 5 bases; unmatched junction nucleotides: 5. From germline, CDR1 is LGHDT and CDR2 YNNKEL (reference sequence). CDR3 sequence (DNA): TGTGCCAGCAGCCAACTCCCCGGGGGGGAGACCCAGTACTTC. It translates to CASSQLPGGETQYF.

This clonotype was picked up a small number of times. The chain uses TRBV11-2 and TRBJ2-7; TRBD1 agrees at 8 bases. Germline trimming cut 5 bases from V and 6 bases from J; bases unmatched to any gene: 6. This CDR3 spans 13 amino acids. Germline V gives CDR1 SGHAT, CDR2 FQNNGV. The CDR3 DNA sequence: TGTGCCAGCAGCATGGACAGGGCCGGCGAGCAGTACTTC. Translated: CASSMDRAGEQYF.

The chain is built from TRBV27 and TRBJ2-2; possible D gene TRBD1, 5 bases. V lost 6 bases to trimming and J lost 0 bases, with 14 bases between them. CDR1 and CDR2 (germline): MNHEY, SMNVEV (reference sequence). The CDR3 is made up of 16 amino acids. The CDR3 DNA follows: TGTGCCAGCAGCATTATCGGACATTCGAACACCGGGGAGCTGTTTTTT. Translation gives CASSIIGHSNTGELFF.

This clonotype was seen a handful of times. CDR3 nucleotides: TGTGCCAGCAGGTCATCATTAGAAAAACTGTTTTTT. It encodes CASRSSLEKLFF. The V and J genes are TRBV12-3 or TRBV12-4 and TRBJ1-4; D is unresolved. V lost 6 bases and J lost 8, with 10 bases in between. This CDR3 region has 12 residues.

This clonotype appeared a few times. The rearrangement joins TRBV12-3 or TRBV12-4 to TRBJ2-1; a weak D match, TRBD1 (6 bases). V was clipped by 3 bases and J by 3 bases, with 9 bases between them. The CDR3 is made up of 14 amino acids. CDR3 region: CASSFQDSYNEQFF. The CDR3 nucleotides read TGTGCCAGCAGTTTCCAGGACAGCTACAATGAGCAGTTCTTC.

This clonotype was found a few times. CDR3 coding DNA: TGTGCCACCAGTGATCTGACTAGCGGGGGCCAAACCGGGGAGCTGTTTTTT. It encodes CATSDLTSGGQTGELFF. The V gene is TRBV24-1, the J gene TRBJ2-2; TRBD2 agrees at 12 bases. With V trimmed by 3 bases and J by 5 bases, 6 bases remained unmatched. CDR1 and CDR2 from the germline V gene are KGHDR and SFDVKD. The CDR3 is made up of 17 amino acids.

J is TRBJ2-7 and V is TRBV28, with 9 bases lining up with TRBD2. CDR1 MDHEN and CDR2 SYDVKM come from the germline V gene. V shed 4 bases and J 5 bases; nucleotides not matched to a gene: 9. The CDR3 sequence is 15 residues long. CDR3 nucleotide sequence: TGTGCCAGCAGTTCCCAAGCGGGAGGATATCACGAGCAGTACTTC. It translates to CASSSQAGGYHEQYF.

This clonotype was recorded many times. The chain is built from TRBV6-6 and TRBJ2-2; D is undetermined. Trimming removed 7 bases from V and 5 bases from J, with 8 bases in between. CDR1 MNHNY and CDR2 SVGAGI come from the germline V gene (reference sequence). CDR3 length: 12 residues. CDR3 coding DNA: TGTGCCAGCACCGAACAGACCGGGGAGCTGTTTTTT. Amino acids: CASTEQTGELFF.

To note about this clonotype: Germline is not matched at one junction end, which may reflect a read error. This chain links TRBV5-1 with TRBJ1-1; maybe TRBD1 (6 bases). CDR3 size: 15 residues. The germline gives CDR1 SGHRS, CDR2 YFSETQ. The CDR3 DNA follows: TGCGCCACCTCACCTCGGACAGCGACGAACCCTGAAGCTTTCTTT. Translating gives CATSPRTATNPEAFF.

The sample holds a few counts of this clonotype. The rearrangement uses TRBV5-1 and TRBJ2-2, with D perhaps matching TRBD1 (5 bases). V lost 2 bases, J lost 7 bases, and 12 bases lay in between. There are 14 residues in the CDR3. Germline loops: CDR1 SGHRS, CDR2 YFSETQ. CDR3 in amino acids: CASSFTGSGGELFF. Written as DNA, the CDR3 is TGCGCCAGCAGCTTCACAGGCTCCGGCGGGGAGCTGTTTTTT.

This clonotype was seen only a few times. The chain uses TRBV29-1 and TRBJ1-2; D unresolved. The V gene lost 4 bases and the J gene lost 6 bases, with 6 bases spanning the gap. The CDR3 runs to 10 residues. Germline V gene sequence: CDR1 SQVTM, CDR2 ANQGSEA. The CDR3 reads CSVVGNGYTF. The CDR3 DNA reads TGCAGCGTTGTAGGCAATGGCTACACCTTC.

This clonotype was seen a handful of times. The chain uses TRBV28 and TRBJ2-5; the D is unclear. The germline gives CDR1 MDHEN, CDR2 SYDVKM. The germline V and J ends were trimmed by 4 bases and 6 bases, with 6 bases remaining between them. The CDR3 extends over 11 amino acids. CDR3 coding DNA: TGTGCCAGCAGTTCCCTAAAGACCCAGTACTTC. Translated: CASSSLKTQYF.

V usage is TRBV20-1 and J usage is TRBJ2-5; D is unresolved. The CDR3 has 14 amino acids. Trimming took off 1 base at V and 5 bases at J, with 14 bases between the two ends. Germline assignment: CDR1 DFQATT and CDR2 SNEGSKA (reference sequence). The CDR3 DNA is TGCAGTGCTAGAGTCCGTAGTAATAGGGAGACCCAGTACTTC. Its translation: CSARVRSNRETQYF.

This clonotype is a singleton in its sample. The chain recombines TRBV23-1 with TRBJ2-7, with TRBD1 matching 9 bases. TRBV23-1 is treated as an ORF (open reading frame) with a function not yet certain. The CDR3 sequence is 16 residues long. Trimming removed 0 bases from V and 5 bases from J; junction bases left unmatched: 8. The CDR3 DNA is TGCGCCAGCAGTCAATCGCCCGGGACAGGGTTCCACGAGCAGTACGTC. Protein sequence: CASSQSPGTGFHEQYV.

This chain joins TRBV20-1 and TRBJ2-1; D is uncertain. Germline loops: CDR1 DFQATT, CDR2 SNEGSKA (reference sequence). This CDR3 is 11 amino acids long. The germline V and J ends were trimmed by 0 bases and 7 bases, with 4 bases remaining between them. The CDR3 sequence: CSARERNEQFF. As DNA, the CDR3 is TGCAGTGCTAGAGAGAGGAATGAGCAGTTCTTC.